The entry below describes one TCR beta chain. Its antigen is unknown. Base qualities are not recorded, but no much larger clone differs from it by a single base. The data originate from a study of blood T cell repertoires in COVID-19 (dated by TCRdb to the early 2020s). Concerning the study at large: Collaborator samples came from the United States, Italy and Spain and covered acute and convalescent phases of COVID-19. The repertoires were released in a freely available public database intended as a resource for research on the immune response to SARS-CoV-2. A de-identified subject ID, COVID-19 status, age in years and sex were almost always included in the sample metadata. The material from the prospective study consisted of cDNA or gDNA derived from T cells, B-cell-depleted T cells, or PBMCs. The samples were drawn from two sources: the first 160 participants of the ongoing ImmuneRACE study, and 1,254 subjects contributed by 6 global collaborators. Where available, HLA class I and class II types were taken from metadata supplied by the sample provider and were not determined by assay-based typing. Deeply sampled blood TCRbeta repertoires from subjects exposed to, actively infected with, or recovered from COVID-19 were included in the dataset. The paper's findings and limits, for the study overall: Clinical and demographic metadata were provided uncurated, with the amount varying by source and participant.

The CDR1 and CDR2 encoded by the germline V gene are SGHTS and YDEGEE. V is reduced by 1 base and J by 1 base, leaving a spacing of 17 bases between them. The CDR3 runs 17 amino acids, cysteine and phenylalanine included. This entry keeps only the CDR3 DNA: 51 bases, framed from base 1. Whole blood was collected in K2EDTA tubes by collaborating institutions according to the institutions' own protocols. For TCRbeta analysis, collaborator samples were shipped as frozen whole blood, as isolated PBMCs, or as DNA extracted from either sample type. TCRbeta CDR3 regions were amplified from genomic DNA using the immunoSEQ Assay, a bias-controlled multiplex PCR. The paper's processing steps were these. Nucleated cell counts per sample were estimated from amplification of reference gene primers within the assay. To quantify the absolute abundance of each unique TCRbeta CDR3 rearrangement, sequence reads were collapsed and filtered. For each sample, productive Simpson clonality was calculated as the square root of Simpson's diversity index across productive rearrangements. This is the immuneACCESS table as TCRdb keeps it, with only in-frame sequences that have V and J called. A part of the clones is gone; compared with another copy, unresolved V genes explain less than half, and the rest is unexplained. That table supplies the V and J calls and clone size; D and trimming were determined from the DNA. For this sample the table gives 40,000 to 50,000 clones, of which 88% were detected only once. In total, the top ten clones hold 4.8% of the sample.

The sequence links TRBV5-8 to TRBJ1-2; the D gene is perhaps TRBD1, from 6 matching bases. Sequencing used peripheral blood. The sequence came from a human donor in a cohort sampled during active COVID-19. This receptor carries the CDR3 CASSLPLTGSINYGYTF. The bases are TGTGCCAGCAGCTTGCCTCTAACAGGGAGTATTAACTATGGCTACACCTTC.